This entry is about one T cell receptor beta chain. The data derive from a study of blood T cell repertoires in COVID-19. Germline CDR1 and CDR2: MGHRA and YSYEKL. This CDR3 is 15 amino acids long. Between the trimmed V and J ends, which lost 0 bases and 9 bases, there was a span of 17 bases. Measured with immunoSEQ multiplex PCR; TCRdb has only the in-frame clones, and not every one. The table records 55,000 to 65,000 clones, 90% to 95% of them present only once. Source material: peripheral blood. V and J are TRBV4-1 and TRBJ2-5; TRBD2 is a possible D gene (6 bases). The source is a human donor in a cohort sampled during active COVID-19. This CDR3 reads CASSQETRGRVAQYF. The CDR3 region has the DNA TGCGCCAGCAGCCAAGAAACGCGGGGCCGGGTGGCCCAGTACTTC.